One and the same sample provided the 11 T cell receptor delta chains below, sequenced in a study of γδ T cells in repeated Plasmodium falciparum infection. Bulk repertoires came from Vgamma9/Vdelta2+ or Vdelta2-negative gammadelta T cells flow-sorted from PBMC. TCRdb reanalysed the multiplex PCR reads with CATT. Here the sample spans tens of thousands of delta-chain clones, over 1.5% being singletons. Sequencing input: gamma-delta T cells from blood. The receptor source for this set is a pool of human donors (malaria-infected and uninfected, not separated).

Of note for this clone: TCRdb lists the protein of a much larger clone for this DNA, which differs at residue 4, so this is likely a read error; the protein given here is translated from the DNA itself. The rearrangement links TRDV2 to TRDJ1, with TRDD3 identical over 8 bases. TCRdb records no J gene; here it was assigned by comparing the DNA to germline. Trimming removed 5 bases from V and 2 bases from J; junction bases left unmatched: 33. This CDR3 spans 23 amino acids. Germline CDR1 is GEAIGNYY and CDR2 is EKD. CDR3 region: CACVSEGDKREVLGSSRTDKLIF. The CDR3 coding sequence is TGTGCCTGTGTCTCTGAGGGGGATAAAAGAGAGGTTTTGGGATCTAGTCGTACCGATAAACTCATCTTT.

This clone is termed medium-sized. Within the sample, other DNA sequences also encode this same CDR3. The chain employs TRDV1 and TRDJ2, with 11 positions matching TRDD3. CDR3 length: 22 amino acids. V lost 2 bases to trimming and J lost 8 bases; unmatched junction nucleotides: 25. Germline lookup yields CDR1 TSWWSYY and CDR2 QGS. CDR3 nucleotide sequence: TGTGCTCTTGGGGAAATCTTCCCGTACTGGGGGATATCGGCTCGAGCCGTGGCACAACTCTTCTTT. Translation gives CALGEIFPYWGISARAVAQLFF.

This clone is categorized as medium-sized. Other DNA sequences of this sample code for an identical CDR3. The chain combines TRDV2 with TRDJ1; 13 bases are shared with TRDD3. The CDR3 is 16 amino acids. Germline-derived CDR1 and CDR2 are GEAIGNYY and EKD. Germline trimming cut 0 bases from V and 8 bases from J; bases unmatched to any gene: 8. The CDR3 is CACDTGTGGYAEKLIF. CDR3 in DNA: TGTGCCTGTGACACCGGGACTGGGGGATACGCGGAAAAACTCATCTTT.

Notes on this clone: This likely came from a read error, as a far larger clone is one base away. The same CDR3 also results from other DNA sequences found in this sample. V gene TRDV1 combines with J gene TRDJ3, with 13 bases that match TRDD3. Here the J gene came from matching the DNA to germline, since TCRdb omits it. Unmatched junction bases numbered 21, after V lost 1 base and J lost 0 bases. The CDR3 extends over 26 amino acids. Germline V gene sequence: CDR1 TSWWSYY, CDR2 QGS. CDR3 sequence: CALGEQGGSTGGYEVFSSWDTRQMFF. The CDR3 DNA is TGTGCTCTTGGGGAACAGGGGGGGAGTACTGGGGGATACGAAGTATTCTCCTCCTGGGACACCCGACAGATGTTTTTC.

A word on this clone: A far larger clone is just one base off, so this is likely a read error. Within the sample, other DNA sequences also encode this same CDR3. The CDR3 DNA follows: TGTGCCTGTGAACTGAGTCCTACCCCGTACTGGGGGTCGTACACCGATAAACTCATCTTT. Translating gives CACELSPTPYWGSYTDKLIF. The chain has TRDV2 and TRDJ1; 8 bases fit TRDD3. The J gene was not available in TCRdb and was assigned here by matching the DNA to germline segments. V lost 4 bases, J lost 0 bases, and 21 bases stayed unmatched. CDR1 is GEAIGNYY and CDR2 is EKD in the germline V gene. This CDR3 has 20 residues.

This clone appeared many times. The V gene is TRDV1, the J gene TRDJ1; weak D call: TRDD2 (8 bases). Trimming removed 0 bases from V and 0 bases from J, with 23 bases in between. This CDR3 has 20 residues. Looked up from germline, CDR1 is TSWWSYY and CDR2 is QGS. The CDR3 region has the DNA TGTGCTCTTGGGGAACTTTCTTCCTACCCCTGGGGGCCTCACACCGATAAACTCATCTTT. Protein: CALGELSSYPWGPHTDKLIF.

This clone has a handful of counts. For this DNA, TCRdb reports the protein of a much larger clone, which diverges at residue 20, most likely from a read error; the protein presented here is translated directly from the DNA. V usage is TRDV1 and J usage is TRDJ1; 12 positions match TRDD3. The V gene's germline CDR1 is TSWWSYY and CDR2 QGS. The length of the CDR3 is 22 residues. CDR3 sequence: CALGELCNFSFTGGYRTDKPIF. Here the CDR3 DNA reads TGTGCTCTTGGGGAATTATGTAACTTCTCCTTCACTGGGGGATACAGAACCGATAAACCCATCTTT.

A few counts support this clone. It differs at one base from a far larger clone, so likely a read error. The sample holds other DNA sequences that translate to the same CDR3. In DNA, the CDR3 is TGTGCTCTTGGGGAACTCGGTTTCTTACTTCCCAGACGATTCCTGGGGCGAAACACCGATAAACTCATCTTT. Protein product: CALGELGFLLPRRFLGRNTDKLIF. The chain recombines TRDV1 with TRDJ1, with D tentatively TRDD3 (6 bases). The J gene, left out of TCRdb, was set here by checking the DNA against germline. Trimming stripped 0 bases from V and 0 bases from J, with 35 bases between. There are 24 residues in the CDR3. Germline CDR1 is TSWWSYY and CDR2 is QGS.

This clone showed up just a few times. The TCRdb record carries a much larger clone's protein, which differs from this DNA's translation at residue 6; a read error is the likely cause, and the protein listed here is the DNA translation. The V gene is TRDV1, the J gene TRDJ1; 9 bases match TRDD2. This CDR3 region has 21 residues. CDR1 is TSWWSYY, CDR2 QGS, per germline. Trimming removed 4 bases from V and 2 bases from J; junction bases left unmatched: 23. Here the CDR3 reads CALGGLAFLRFTGDYTDKLIF. CDR3 in DNA: TGTGCTCTTGGGGGGCTCGCCTTCCTACGGTTTACTGGGGACTATACCGATAAACTCATCTTT.

This clone was seen a few times. This probably arose from a read error, given a far larger clone one base away. In the same sample, other DNA sequences code for this CDR3. The gene calls are TRDV1 and TRDJ1, with D possibly being TRDD3 (6 bases). CDR1 and CDR2 (germline): TSWWSYY, QGS. This CDR3 contains 20 residues. CDR3 sequence (DNA): TGTGCTCTGGGGGAAAGACAAACCCCAGGAGTACTTCTCCACACCGATAAACTCATCTTT. Residues: CALGERQTPGVLLHTDKLIF.

A remark on this clone: TCRdb has a much larger clone's protein, which differs at residue 10 from the translation of this DNA, likely because of a read error; what is shown is the protein translated from the DNA. In nucleotides, the CDR3 is TGTGCTCTTGGGGAATTAGAAGGACCCATGAACGTACTGGGGGATAAAGACACCGATAAACTCATCTTT. Protein: CALGELEGPMNVLGDKDTDKLIF. This rearrangement joins TRDV1 to TRDJ1; 11 bases match TRDD3. Here the J gene came from matching the DNA to germline, since TCRdb omits it. CDR1 and CDR2 from the germline V gene are TSWWSYY and QGS. V was pared by 2 bases and J by 0 bases, with 23 bases of the junction left unmatched. The CDR3 is 23 residues long.